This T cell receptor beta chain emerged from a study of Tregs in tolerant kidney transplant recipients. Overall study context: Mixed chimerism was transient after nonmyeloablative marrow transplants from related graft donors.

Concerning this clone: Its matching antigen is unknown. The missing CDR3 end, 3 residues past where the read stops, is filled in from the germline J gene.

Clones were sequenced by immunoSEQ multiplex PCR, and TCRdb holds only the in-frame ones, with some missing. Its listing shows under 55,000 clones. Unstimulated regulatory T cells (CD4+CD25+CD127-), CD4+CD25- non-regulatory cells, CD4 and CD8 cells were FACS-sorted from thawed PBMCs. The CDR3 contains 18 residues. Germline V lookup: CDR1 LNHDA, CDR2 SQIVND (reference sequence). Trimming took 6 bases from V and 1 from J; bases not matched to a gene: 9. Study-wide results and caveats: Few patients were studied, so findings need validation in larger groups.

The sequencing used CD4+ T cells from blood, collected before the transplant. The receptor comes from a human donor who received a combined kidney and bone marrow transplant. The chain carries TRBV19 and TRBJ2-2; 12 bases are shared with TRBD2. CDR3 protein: CASRPALGLAGNTGELFF. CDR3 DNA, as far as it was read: TGTGCCAGTAGACCGGCACTGGGACTAGCGGGGAACACCGGGGAG. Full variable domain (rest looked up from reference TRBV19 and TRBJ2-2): DGGITQSPKYLFRKEGQNVTLSCEQNLNHDAMYWYRQDPGQGLRLIYYSQIVNDFQKGDIAEGYSVSREKKESFPLTVTSAQKNPTAFYLCASRPALGLAGNTGELFFGEGSRLTVL.